A single sample is the source of the 13 T cell receptor beta chains below, sequenced in a study of shared clonotypes between healthy human individuals. In the naive CD8 group, cells lacked CD45RO and were positively selected for CCR7, so terminally differentiated effector memory CD45RA+ cells were left out. Sequencing used immunoSEQ multiplex PCR; TCRdb keeps in-frame clones, though not all of them. The sample has 2 million to 2.5 million clones, around 93% seen once. Sequenced input: naive CD8+ T cells from PBMCs. Source of these receptors: a man aged 18 to 29 in good health. Some clones in this sample may be carry-over from other donors' samples.

The chain joins TRBV28 to TRBJ2-7; TRBD1 or TRBD2 may be the D gene (6 bases each). The length of the CDR3 is 19 residues. The V and J ends lost 5 bases and 2 bases respectively, with 28 bases between them. CDR1 is MDHEN and CDR2 is SYDVKM in the germline V gene. For the CDR3, the DNA is TGTGCCAGCAGTACCTACGCCCACCCGGGGGCAGAGGTTACCTACGAGCAGTACTTC. Translation gives CASSTYAHPGAEVTYEQYF.

J is TRBJ2-7 and V is TRBV5-1; D is undetermined. Germline V gives CDR1 SGHRS, CDR2 YFSETQ. V was shortened by 0 bases and J by 0 bases, with 10 bases between the two germline ends. The CDR3 is 15 residues long. Here the CDR3 reads CASSLAVTVSYEQYF. The CDR3 nucleotides are TGCGCCAGCAGCTTGGCGGTGACGGTCTCCTACGAGCAGTACTTC.

The rearrangement joins TRBV10-3 to TRBJ2-1; D unresolved. The CDR3 spans 13 residues. Trimming left V 2 bases short and J 5 bases short, with 7 bases between. The germline gives CDR1 ENHRY, CDR2 SYGVKD. The CDR3 here is CAISEGRNNEQFF. The CDR3 coding sequence is TGTGCCATCAGTGAGGGCAGAAACAATGAGCAGTTCTTC.

The chain employs TRBV7-8 and TRBJ2-5; no definite D call. The CDR3 runs to 13 residues. V was clipped by 7 bases and J by 2 bases, with 11 bases between them. From germline, CDR1 is SGHVS and CDR2 FQNEAQ. DNA of the CDR3: TGTGCCAGCATCCGATGGGTTCAAGAGACCCAGTACTTC. It translates to CASIRWVQETQYF.

The genes are TRBV9 and TRBJ2-5; possible D gene TRBD2, 5 bases. The CDR3 extends over 14 amino acids. V dropped 4 bases and J dropped 1 base, with 11 bases sitting between them. From germline, CDR1 is SGDLS and CDR2 YYNGEE. The CDR3, as DNA: TGTGCCAGCAGCCCCCCAACTAGCCAAGAGACCCAGTACTTC. The encoded protein is CASSPPTSQETQYF.

The J gene is TRBJ2-1, the V gene TRBV4-2; TRBD2 matches at 8 bases. This CDR3 has 14 amino acids. The germline V gene has CDR1 LGHNA and CDR2 YNFKEQ. The V and J ends lost 4 bases and 5 bases, in that order; junction bases with no gene match: 4. The CDR3 protein is CASSLSGSHNEQFF. As DNA, the CDR3 is TGTGCCAGCAGCCTGAGCGGGAGTCACAATGAGCAGTTCTTC.

The rearrangement joins TRBV4-1 to TRBJ2-1; D might be TRBD1 (6 bases). The CDR3 is 15 residues long. Trimming stripped 4 bases from V and 10 bases from J, with 20 bases between. In germline, CDR1 is MGHRA, CDR2 YSYEKL. Here the CDR3 DNA reads TGCGCCAGCAGCCCCCGGGACATCCCGGAGTACGAGCAGTTCTTC. It yields the protein CASSPRDIPEYEQFF.

The chain has TRBV11-2 and TRBJ1-4; no reliable D call. This CDR3 has 19 amino acids. V dropped 3 bases and J dropped 4 bases, with 24 bases sitting between them. In germline, CDR1 is SGHAT, CDR2 FQNNGV. The CDR3, as DNA: TGTGCCAGCAGCTTGAGATTTTTAGGAGGGCAAGTCTTTAATGAAAAACTGTTTTTT. It codes for CASSLRFLGGQVFNEKLFF.

This clone occurred once. The chain carries TRBV7-8 and TRBJ2-1, with TRBD2 matching 11 bases. Germline V gene data show CDR1 as SGHVS and CDR2 as FQNEAQ. The trim removed 1 base at V and 1 base at J, leaving 6 bases unmatched. This CDR3 has 18 residues. The CDR3 sequence is CASSLGLAGGGSYNEQFF. For the CDR3, the DNA is TGTGCCAGCAGCTTAGGGCTAGCGGGAGGTGGGTCCTACAATGAGCAGTTCTTC.

The chain links TRBV28 to TRBJ1-5, with D tentatively TRBD1 (6 bases). CDR3 length equals 13 residues. V lost 6 bases, J lost 4 bases, and 10 bases lay in between. The V gene's germline CDR1 is MDHEN and CDR2 SYDVKM. The CDR3 DNA is TGTGCCAGCAGCCAGGGACATAATCAGCCCCAGCATTTT. It codes for CASSQGHNQPQHF.

The chain joins TRBV27 to TRBJ2-7, with 7 bases fitting TRBD1. Germline CDR1 reads MNHEY; CDR2 reads SMNVEV (reference sequence). J lost 3 bases, V lost 5 bases, and 10 bases had no gene match. The CDR3 is 15 amino acids. CDR3 in amino acids: CASSISRDRVYEQYF. The CDR3 DNA sequence: TGTGCCAGCAGTATAAGCCGGGACAGAGTCTACGAGCAGTACTTC.

This sequence joins TRBV6-5 and TRBJ2-2, with D perhaps matching TRBD1 (5 bases). CDR1 and CDR2 from the germline V gene are MNHEY and SVGAGI. Trimming pared 0 bases from V and 7 bases from J, leaving 9 bases between. This CDR3 spans 14 amino acids. CDR3 coding DNA: TGTGCCAGCAGTTACTCGTACAGGAGCGGGGAGCTGTTTTTT. It encodes CASSYSYRSGELFF.

Concerning this clone itself: Other nucleotide sequences in the sample specify the same CDR3. The rearrangement joins TRBV27 to TRBJ2-7; TRBD2 matches at 13 bases. CDR3 length equals 15 residues. With V trimmed by 2 bases and J by 4 bases, 2 bases remained unmatched. The germline V gene encodes CDR1 MNHEY and CDR2 SMNVEV (reference sequence). In DNA form, the CDR3 reads TGTGCCAGCAGTTTAAGGGGACTAGCGGGATACGAGCAGTACTTC. This gives the protein CASSLRGLAGYEQYF.